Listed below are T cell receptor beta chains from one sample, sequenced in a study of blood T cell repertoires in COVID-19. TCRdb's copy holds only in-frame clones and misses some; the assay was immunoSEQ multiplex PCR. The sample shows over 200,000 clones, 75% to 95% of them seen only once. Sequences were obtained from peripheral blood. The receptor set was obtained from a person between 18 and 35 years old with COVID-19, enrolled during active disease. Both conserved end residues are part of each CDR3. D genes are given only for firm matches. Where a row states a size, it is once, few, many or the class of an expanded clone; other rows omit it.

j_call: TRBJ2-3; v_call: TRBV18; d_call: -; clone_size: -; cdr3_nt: TGTGCCAGCTCCCCCCAGCGGAACACAGATACGCAGTATTTT; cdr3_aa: CASSPQRNTDTQYF
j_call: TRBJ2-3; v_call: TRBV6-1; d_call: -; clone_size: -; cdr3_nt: TGTGCCAGCAGTGAGTCCTCCGGGACTTACACAGATACGCAGTATTTT; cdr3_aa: CASSESSGTYTDTQYF
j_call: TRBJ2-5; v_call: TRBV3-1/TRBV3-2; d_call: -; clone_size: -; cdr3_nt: TGTGCCAGCAGCCGGGACTGGCAAGAGACCCAGTACTTC; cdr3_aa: CASSRDWQETQYF
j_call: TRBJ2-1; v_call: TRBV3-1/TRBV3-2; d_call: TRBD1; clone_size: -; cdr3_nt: TGTGCCAGCAGCCAAAACAGGGGGTATTTTGGCAATGAGCAGTTCTTC; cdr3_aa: CASSQNRGYFGNEQFF
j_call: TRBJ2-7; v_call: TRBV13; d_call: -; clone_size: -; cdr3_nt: TGTGCCAGCAGCTTAGTCACCACCCGGGAGCAGTACTTC; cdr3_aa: CASSLVTTREQYF
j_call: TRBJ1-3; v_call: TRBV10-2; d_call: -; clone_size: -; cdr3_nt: TGCGCCAGCAGTGACGGTTACAGGGTCGGAAACACCATATATTTT; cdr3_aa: CASSDGYRVGNTIYF
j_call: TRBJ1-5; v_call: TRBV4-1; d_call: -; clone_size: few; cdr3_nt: TGCGCCAGCAGCCAAGATTTCGGCGGGAATCAGCCCCAGCATTTT; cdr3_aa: CASSQDFGGNQPQHF
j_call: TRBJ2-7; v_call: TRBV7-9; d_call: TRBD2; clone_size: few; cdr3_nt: TGTGCCAGCAGCTGGGAGGGTTACGAGCAGTACTTC; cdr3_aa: CASSWEGYEQYF
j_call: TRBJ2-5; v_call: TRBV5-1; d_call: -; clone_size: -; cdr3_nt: TGCGCCAGCAGCTCCGGACTTTATCAAGAGACCCAGTACTTC; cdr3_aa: CASSSGLYQETQYF
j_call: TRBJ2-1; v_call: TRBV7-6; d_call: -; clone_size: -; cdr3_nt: TGTGCCAGCAGCTTAACCGGGACCTACAATGAGCAGTTCTTC; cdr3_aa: CASSLTGTYNEQFF
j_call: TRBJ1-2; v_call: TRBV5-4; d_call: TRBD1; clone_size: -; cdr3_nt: TGTGCCAGCAGTCGGGACAGCTATGGCTACACCTTC; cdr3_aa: CASSRDSYGYTF
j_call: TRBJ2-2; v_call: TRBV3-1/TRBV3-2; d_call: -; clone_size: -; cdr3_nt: TGTGCCAGCAGCCAGGGACTCCCGTCTGGGGAGCTGTTTTTT; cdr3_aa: CASSQGLPSGELFF
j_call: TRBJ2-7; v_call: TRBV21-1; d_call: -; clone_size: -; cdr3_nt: TGTGCCAGCAGCAGCCCTCCACCCGGGACAGGGGGGGAGCAGTACTTC; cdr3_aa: CASSSPPPGTGGEQYF
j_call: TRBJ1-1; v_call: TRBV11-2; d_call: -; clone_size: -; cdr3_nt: TGTGCCAGCAGCTTAGCGCAGGCAAACACTGAAGCTTTCTTT; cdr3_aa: CASSLAQANTEAFF
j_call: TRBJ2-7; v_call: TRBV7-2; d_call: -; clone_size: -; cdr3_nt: TGTGCCAGCAGCTTAGTGCGGTCCTACGAGCAGTACTTC; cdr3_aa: CASSLVRSYEQYF
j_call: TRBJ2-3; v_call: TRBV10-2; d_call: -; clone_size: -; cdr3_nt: TGCGCCAGCAGTGAAGGGGGTCTTGGGCAGTATTTT; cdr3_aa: CASSEGGLGQYF
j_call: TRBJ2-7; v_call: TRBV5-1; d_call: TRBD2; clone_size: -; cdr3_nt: TGCGCCAGCAGCGCGGGAGAACGGTACGAGCAGTACTTC; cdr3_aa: CASSAGERYEQYF
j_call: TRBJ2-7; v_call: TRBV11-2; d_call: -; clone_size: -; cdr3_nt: TGTGCCAGCAGCTTCGGGCAGGGCAATCACTACGAGCAGTACTTC; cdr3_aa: CASSFGQGNHYEQYF
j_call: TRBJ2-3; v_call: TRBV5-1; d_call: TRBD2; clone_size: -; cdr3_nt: TGCGCCAGCAGCCCGGGACTAGCGGGAGATGGATTAGATACGCAGTATTTT; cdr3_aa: CASSPGLAGDGLDTQYF
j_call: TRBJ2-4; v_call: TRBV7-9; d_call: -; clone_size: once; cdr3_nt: TGTGCCAGCAGCTTAGGTACCCAGGGTCAAAGGAACATTCAGTACTTC; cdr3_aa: CASSLGTQGQRNIQYF
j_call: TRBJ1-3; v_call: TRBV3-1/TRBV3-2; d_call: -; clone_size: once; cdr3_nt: TGTGCCAGCAGGCCACAGGACAAAACTGGAAACACCATATATTTT; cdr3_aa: CASRPQDKTGNTIYF
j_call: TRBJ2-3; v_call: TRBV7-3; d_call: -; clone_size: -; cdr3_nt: TGTGCCAGCAGCTTAACGGGGGCCAGCACAGATACGCAGTATTTT; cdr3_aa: CASSLTGASTDTQYF
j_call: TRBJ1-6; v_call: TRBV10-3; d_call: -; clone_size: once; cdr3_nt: TGTGCCATCCAGGGTGACATTAATTCACCCCTCCACTTT; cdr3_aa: CAIQGDINSPLHF
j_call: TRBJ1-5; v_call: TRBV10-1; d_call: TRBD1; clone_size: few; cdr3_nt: TGCGCCAGCATCCCGAGAATGGACAGGGTCGGAAGCAATCAGCCCCAGCATTTT; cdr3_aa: CASIPRMDRVGSNQPQHF
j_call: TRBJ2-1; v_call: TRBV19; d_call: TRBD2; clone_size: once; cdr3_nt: TGTGCCAGTAGATCCGCCGGGACTAGACGCAATGAGCAGTTCTTC; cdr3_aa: CASRSAGTRRNEQFF
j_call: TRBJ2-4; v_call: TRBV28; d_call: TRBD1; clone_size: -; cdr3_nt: TGTGCCAGCAGTTTAGGGCCGGGGACAGGTCTCGAAAACATTCAGTACTTC; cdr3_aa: CASSLGPGTGLENIQYF
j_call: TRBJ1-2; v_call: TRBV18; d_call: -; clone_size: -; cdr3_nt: TGTGCCAGCTCACCGACGGGGTTCACACCGGGCTACACCTTC; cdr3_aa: CASSPTGFTPGYTF
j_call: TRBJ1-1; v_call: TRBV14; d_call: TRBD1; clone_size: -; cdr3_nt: TGTGCCAGCAGCCTCCGACAGGGGAACACTGAAGCTTTCTTT; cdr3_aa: CASSLRQGNTEAFF
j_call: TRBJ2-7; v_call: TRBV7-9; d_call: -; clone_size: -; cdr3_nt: TGTGCCAGCAGCTTGACAGTTTCCAACTACGAGCAGTACTTC; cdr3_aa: CASSLTVSNYEQYF
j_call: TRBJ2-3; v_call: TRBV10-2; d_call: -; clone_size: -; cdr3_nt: TGCGCCAGCACCTCACAGCCCAACGTGCTTGGAAGAACAGATACGCAGTATTTT; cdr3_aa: CASTSQPNVLGRTDTQYF
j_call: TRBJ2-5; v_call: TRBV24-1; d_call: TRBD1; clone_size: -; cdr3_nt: TGTGCCACCAGTGATCCCAGGGGAAGGGGGCCGAGTGAGACCCAGTACTTC; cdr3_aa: CATSDPRGRGPSETQYF
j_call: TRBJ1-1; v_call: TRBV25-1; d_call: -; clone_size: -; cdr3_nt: TGTGCCAGCAGTGAAGAGGGAGCAATGAACACTGAAGCTTTCTTT; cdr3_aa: CASSEEGAMNTEAFF
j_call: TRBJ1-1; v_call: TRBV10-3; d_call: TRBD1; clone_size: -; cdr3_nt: TGTGCCATCAGTGATAAGGACAGGGGAAGTACTGAAGCTTTCTTT; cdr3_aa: CAISDKDRGSTEAFF
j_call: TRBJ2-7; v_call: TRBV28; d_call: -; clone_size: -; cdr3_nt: TGTGCCAGTATCCCCGCGATGGCCTACGAGCAGTACTTC; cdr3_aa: CASIPAMAYEQYF
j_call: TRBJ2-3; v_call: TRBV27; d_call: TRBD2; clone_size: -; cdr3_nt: TGTGCCAGCAGTCCATATACACTCCCCACTAGCGGGGAGGGAGATACGCAGTATTTT; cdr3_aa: CASSPYTLPTSGEGDTQYF
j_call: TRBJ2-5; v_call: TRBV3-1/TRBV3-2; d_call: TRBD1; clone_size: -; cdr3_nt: TGTGCCAGCAGCCACCGGACAGGATTGGAGACCCAGTACTTC; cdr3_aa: CASSHRTGLETQYF
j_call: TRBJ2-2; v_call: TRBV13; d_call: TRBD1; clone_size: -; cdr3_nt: TGTGCCAGCAGCTTAGGGGACAGGAGCCTCAACACCGGGGAGCTGTTTTTT; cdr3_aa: CASSLGDRSLNTGELFF
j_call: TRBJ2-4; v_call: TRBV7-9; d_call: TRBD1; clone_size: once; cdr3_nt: TGTGCCAGCAGCTTAGAGTCTGGGACAGGAAAAAACATTCAGTACTTC; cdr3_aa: CASSLESGTGKNIQYF
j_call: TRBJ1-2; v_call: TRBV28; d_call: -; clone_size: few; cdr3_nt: TGTGCCAGCAGCCAGGCGGGGATCCCTACTGGCTACACCTTC; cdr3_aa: CASSQAGIPTGYTF
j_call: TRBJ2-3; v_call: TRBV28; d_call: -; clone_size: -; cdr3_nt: TGTGCCAGCAGTTTAGGAATCAGGACAGAAAAAAGCACAGATACGCAGTATTTT; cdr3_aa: CASSLGIRTEKSTDTQYF
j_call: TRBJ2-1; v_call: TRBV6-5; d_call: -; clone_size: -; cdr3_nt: TGTGCCAGCCCCGATCTAAATGAGCAGTTCTTC; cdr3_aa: CASPDLNEQFF
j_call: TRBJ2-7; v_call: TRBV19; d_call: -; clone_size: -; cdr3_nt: TGTGCCAGTAGTATCGTCGGGTACGAGCAGTACTTC; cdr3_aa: CASSIVGYEQYF
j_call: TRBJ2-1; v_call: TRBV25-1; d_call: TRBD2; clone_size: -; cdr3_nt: TGTGCCAGCAGTGAGCCCGGGGGGAGCTCCTACAATGAGCAGTTCTTC; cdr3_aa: CASSEPGGSSYNEQFF